The 24 T cell receptor beta chains below come from one sample, sequenced in a study of cytomegalovirus exposure and HLA in healthy donors. Primers included in the PCR were 60 Vbeta and 13 Jbeta primers. Measured with immunoSEQ multiplex PCR; TCRdb has only the in-frame clones, and not every one. The sample yields roughly 180,000 clones, about 69% seen once. The specimen sequenced was PBMCs. These TCRs come from a male donor in good health and CMV-seronegative.

J is TRBJ2-7 and V is TRBV4-3, with 9 bases aligning to TRBD1. The ends lost 0 bases at V and 4 bases at J; junction bases unmatched: 4. Germline assignment: CDR1 LGHNA and CDR2 YSLEER. This CDR3 contains 15 residues. The chain's CDR3 is CASSQDNRGRYEQYF. The CDR3 DNA sequence: TGCGCCAGCAGCCAAGATAACAGGGGGCGGTACGAGCAGTACTTC.

This chain uses TRBV15 with TRBJ2-7; 8 positions agree with TRBD2. The V segment lost 0 bases and the J segment 5 bases; nucleotides outside the gene matches: 9. Germline lookup yields CDR1 LNHNV and CDR2 YYDKDF (reference sequence). The CDR3 has 16 amino acids. The CDR3 loop is CATSRDYRGRGDEQYF. The CDR3 bases are TGTGCCACCAGCAGAGATTACCGTGGGCGGGGGGACGAGCAGTACTTC.

The chain uses TRBV6-6 and TRBJ1-1, with D perhaps matching TRBD1 (6 bases). CDR1 and CDR2 (germline): MNHNY, SVGAGI (reference sequence). V was pared by 6 bases and J by 0 bases, with 8 bases between. The CDR3 runs to 13 residues. The CDR3 spells CASSRTVNTEAFF. CDR3 in DNA: TGTGCCAGCAGCCGGACAGTGAACACTGAAGCTTTCTTT.

This chain uses TRBV7-3 with TRBJ2-1, with TRBD2 matching 10 bases. V trimming: 2 bases; J trimming: 8 bases; junction bases outside the gene matches: 9. The CDR3 consists of 16 residues. Germline CDR1 SGHTA, CDR2 FQGTGA. CDR3 region: CASSLGPSGRGDEQFF. The CDR3 DNA reads TGTGCCAGCAGCTTAGGTCCTAGCGGGAGAGGCGATGAGCAGTTCTTC.

This clone turned up a few times. The chain is built from TRBV7-3 and TRBJ2-5; perhaps TRBD1 as D (6 bases). CDR3 length equals 14 residues. The V end was cut by 5 bases, the J end by 0 bases, with 10 bases between. Per the germline V gene, CDR1 is SGHTA and CDR2 is FQGTGA. The CDR3 sequence is CASSAQGNQETQYF. The CDR3 coding sequence is TGTGCCAGCAGCGCACAGGGAAACCAAGAGACCCAGTACTTC.

The chain links TRBV30 to TRBJ2-3; D remains ambiguous. The CDR3 is 12 residues long. The germline V gene encodes CDR1 GTSNPN and CDR2 SVGIG (reference sequence). Trimming shortened V by 0 bases and J by 6 bases, and 7 bases separated the two germline ends. The CDR3 sequence is CAWSVQSDTQYF. CDR3 DNA: TGTGCCTGGAGTGTACAGTCCGATACGCAGTATTTT.

The chain carries TRBV6-1 and TRBJ1-3, with D possibly matching TRBD1 (6 bases). Germline CDR1 is MNHNS and CDR2 is SASEGT. CDR3 length: 15 amino acids. Between the trimmed V and J ends, which lost 6 bases and 0 bases, there was a span of 12 bases. The CDR3 loop is CASRDQGSSGNTIYF. The CDR3, as DNA: TGTGCCAGCAGGGACCAGGGGAGCTCTGGAAACACCATATATTTT.

The V and J genes are TRBV2 and TRBJ1-1; D possibly corresponds to TRBD1 (5 bases). The CDR3 sequence is 13 residues long. Germline V gene data show CDR1 as SNHLY and CDR2 as FYNNEI. The V gene lost 8 bases and the J gene lost 4 bases, with 14 bases spanning the gap. CDR3 DNA: TGTGCCAGCCAGCCCGGGGGTGCCACTGAAGCTTTCTTT. As protein: CASQPGGATEAFF. The whole variable domain, remainder taken from reference TRBV2 and TRBJ1-1, is EPEVTQTPSHQVTQMGQEVILRCVPISNHLYFYWYRQILGQKVEFLVSFYNNEISEKSEIFDDQFSVERPDGSNFTLKIRSTKLEDSAMYFCASQPGGATEAFFGQGTRLTVV.

The genes are TRBV19 and TRBJ2-7; 16 bases are shared with TRBD2. V shed 5 bases, J shed 1 base, and the junction held 14 bases outside the gene matches. Germline CDR1 LNHDA, CDR2 SQIVND (reference sequence). There are 20 residues in the CDR3. CDR3 sequence reads: CASSLQGTSGRASRSYEQYF. The CDR3 DNA reads as TGTGCCAGTAGTCTACAAGGGACTAGCGGGAGGGCCAGTAGGTCCTACGAGCAGTACTTC.

The chain employs TRBV6-1 and TRBJ1-5; no reliable D call. CDR1 and CDR2 (germline): MNHNS, SASEGT. The CDR3 loop spans 13 amino acids. Trimming left V 2 bases short and J 5 bases short, with 7 bases between. In DNA, the CDR3 is TGTGCCAGCAGTGAATTGGAGGATCAGCCCCAGCATTTT. Protein: CASSELEDQPQHF.

The J gene is TRBJ1-2, the V gene TRBV6-5; maybe TRBD1 (6 bases). The CDR3 is 15 residues long. V lost 5 bases and J lost 0, with 13 bases in between. Per the germline V gene, CDR1 is MNHEY and CDR2 is SVGAGI. This CDR3 reads CASSTDRTANYGYTF. The CDR3, as DNA: TGTGCCAGCAGTACCGACAGGACAGCTAACTATGGCTACACCTTC.

This clone showed up just a few times. The rearrangement uses TRBV28 and TRBJ2-7; 7 bases fit TRBD1. The V gene's germline CDR1 is MDHEN and CDR2 SYDVKM. This CDR3 contains 12 residues. V dropped 6 bases and J dropped 6; count of bases not matched to a gene: 5. The CDR3 loop is CASSNYRGEQYF. The CDR3, as DNA: TGTGCCAGCAGCAATTACAGGGGCGAGCAGTACTTC.

V and J are TRBV6-5 and TRBJ1-5, with a possible D match to TRBD1 (6 bases). Trimming took off 0 bases at V and 10 bases at J, with 13 bases between the two ends. Germline V CDR1 and CDR2: MNHEY, SVGAGI. The CDR3 has 14 amino acids. The CDR3 coding sequence is TGTGCCAGCAGTTACTCGGACAGACCACAACCCCAGCATTTT. Its protein product is CASSYSDRPQPQHF.

The rearrangement links TRBV7-3 to TRBJ2-2, with TRBD2 matching 8 bases. Germline loops: CDR1 SGHTA, CDR2 FQGTGA. J was trimmed by 3 bases and V by 1 base; bases with no gene match: 4. The CDR3 contains 16 residues. As DNA, the CDR3 is TGTGCCAGCAGCTTAAGCGCGGGAGGTTACACCGGGGAGCTGTTTTTT. It codes for CASSLSAGGYTGELFF.

The V and J genes are TRBV14 and TRBJ1-2; D may be TRBD1 (5 bases). The germline V and J ends were trimmed by 0 bases and 7 bases, with 15 bases remaining between them. This CDR3 has 15 amino acids. Germline assignment: CDR1 SGHDN and CDR2 FVKESK. The CDR3 sequence: CASSQDQGRASGYTF. CDR3 in DNA: TGTGCCAGCAGCCAAGATCAGGGTAGGGCGTCTGGCTACACCTTC.

This chain uses TRBV30 with TRBJ2-1, with D tentatively TRBD2 (5 bases). This CDR3 contains 14 residues. CDR1 GTSNPN and CDR2 SVGIG come from the germline V gene (reference sequence). V gave up 0 bases and J gave up 10 bases, with 16 bases separating them. Written as DNA, the CDR3 is TGTGCCTGGAGTGTACTGGGCCGCGGCGGGGAGCAGTTCTTC. Translated: CAWSVLGRGGEQFF.

The chain combines TRBV6-6 with TRBJ1-1; a weak D match, TRBD1 (5 bases). The germline CDR1 and CDR2 sequences are MNHNY and SVGAGI (reference sequence). V was trimmed by 2 bases and J by 7 bases, leaving 11 bases between them. This CDR3 contains 13 residues. The CDR3 coding sequence is TGTGCCAGCAGTTACCCGACGGGGGTTGAAGCTTTCTTT. Amino acids: CASSYPTGVEAFF.

This clone turned up a few times. Other DNA variants within this sample encode the same CDR3. CDR3 amino acids: CASSPTSGPYNEQFF. In nucleotides, the CDR3 is TGTGCCAGCAGTCCGACTAGCGGGCCTTACAATGAGCAGTTCTTC. This chain connects TRBV28 to TRBJ2-1; 10 positions agree with TRBD2. The CDR3 is made up of 15 amino acids. The junction had 5 bases not matched to a gene; V was cut back by 5 bases and J by 4 bases. From germline, CDR1 is MDHEN and CDR2 SYDVKM.

Turning to this clone: Other nucleotide sequences from this sample produce the same CDR3. The V call is TRBV7-3, the J call TRBJ1-1; no reliable D call. The CDR3 has 13 residues. The germline gives CDR1 SGHTA, CDR2 FQGTGA. The V gene lost 0 bases and the J gene lost 1 base, with 3 bases spanning the gap. CDR3 loop: CASSLTGNTEAFF. CDR3 DNA sequence: TGTGCCAGCAGCTTAACCGGGAACACTGAAGCTTTCTTT.

This clone was counted only a few times. CDR3 sequence reads: CASSYDGTSHEQFF. In nucleotides, the CDR3 is TGTGCCAGCAGTTACGACGGGACTAGCCATGAGCAGTTCTTC. The chain joins TRBV7-3 to TRBJ2-1; 9 nucleotides line up with TRBD2. V shed 6 bases, J shed 8 bases, and the junction held 8 bases outside the gene matches. This CDR3 is 14 amino acids long. Germline V gene data show CDR1 as SGHTA and CDR2 as FQGTGA. The full variable domain, completed using reference TRBV7-3 and TRBJ2-1, is GAGVSQTPSNKVTEKGKYVELRCDPISGHTALYWYRQSLGQGPEFLIYFQGTGAADDSGLPNDRFFAVRPEGSVSTLKIQRTERGDSAVYLCASSYDGTSHEQFFGPGTRLTVL.

J is TRBJ2-1 and V is TRBV15, with D possibly being TRBD1 (6 bases). CDR1 and CDR2 (germline): LNHNV, YYDKDF (reference sequence). There are 15 residues in the CDR3. V lost 0 bases and J lost 6, with 12 bases in between. For the CDR3, the DNA is TGTGCCACCAGCAGAGATCGGCAGGGGCTCAATGAGCAGTTCTTC. Protein product: CATSRDRQGLNEQFF.

V and J are TRBV30 and TRBJ1-5; D might be TRBD1 (5 bases). Germline loops: CDR1 GTSNPN, CDR2 SVGIG (reference sequence). Deletions cut 0 bases from V and 7 bases from J, with 16 bases between. There are 15 residues in the CDR3. For the CDR3, the DNA is TGTGCCTGGAGTGTACGGGGGGGTTTAGGCCAGCCCCAGCATTTT. This codes for CAWSVRGGLGQPQHF.

This chain links TRBV7-6 with TRBJ2-1, with 8 bases that match TRBD2. Germline lookup yields CDR1 SGHVS and CDR2 FNYEAQ. This CDR3 spans 13 amino acids. With 1 base clipped from V and 8 bases from J, the junction kept 1 base outside the gene matches. As DNA, the CDR3 is TGTGCCAGCAGCTTAGAAGCGGGAGATGAGCAGTTCTTC. It specifies CASSLEAGDEQFF.

This chain uses TRBV30 with TRBJ1-2; 7 nucleotides align to TRBD1. Germline values: CDR1 GTSNPN, CDR2 SVGIG (reference sequence). Losses at the gene ends were 0 bases for V and 5 bases for J; bases not matched to a gene: 6. The CDR3 length is 14 residues. CDR3 sequence reads: CAWSVRQGGYGYTF. The CDR3 DNA is TGTGCCTGGAGTGTCAGGCAGGGGGGATATGGCTACACCTTC.